One T cell receptor beta chain is described in this entry. The antigen remains undetermined. TCRdb ran MiXCR on the RT-PCR reads and lists one entry per CDR3 protein. The sample has roughly 620,000 distinct CDR3 sequences; 11% are singletons. This record belongs to a study of response to subunit inactivated influenza vaccine. Study conclusions and caveats: Authors proposed each seasonal influenza vaccination draws in few new T cells.

Deletions cut 4 bases from V and 3 bases from J, with 11 bases between. CDR1 and CDR2 (germline): SGDLS, YYNGEE. This CDR3 is built from 15 residues. The same sample was also studied in work on T cells expressing NK-cell markers. This second study says: UMIs accompanied the 5'RACE template switching by which TCR beta cDNA was made.

The V gene is TRBV9, the J gene TRBJ2-6; D uncertain. The starting material was PBMCs from blood, obtained on the day of vaccination. This TCR was sampled from a man aged 45-65 years who received an inactivated influenza vaccine. Written as DNA, the CDR3 is TGTGCCAGCAGCCCTACTTATTATGGGGCCAACGTCCTGACTTTC. Its translation: CASSPTYYGANVLTF.